Listed here is a single T cell receptor (beta chain). The target of this receptor is not known. Base qualities were left out, and no much larger clone turns up one base away. The cohort comprised 670 or so healthy bone marrow donors. At the time of sampling, every cohort member was nominally healthy, though immune exposures that went unrecorded were likely present. The donor was CMV seronegative and was included in the group of a few hundred seronegative cohort members. Every donor gave a peripheral blood sample, and the peripheral blood mononuclear cells from that sample were used for TCR beta sequencing. The Qiagen DNeasy Blood Extraction Kit was used to extract genomic DNA from the blood cell samples. The data originate from a study of cytomegalovirus exposure and HLA in healthy donors (dated by TCRdb to about 2017). Looking at the study overall: In an earlier analysis of several hundred of the donors, less than 350 Gb of sequence data and just under 120 million unique TCR beta sequences from 150 million to 200 million T cells were reported. An early release that covered fewer than 800 HLA-typed donors contained about 300 gigabases of sequencing data and about 93 million unique TCR sequences. Among the approximately 400 genotyped donors, around 81% belonged to the genetic ancestry cluster associated with self-reported Caucasian donors. The study was designed to test whether signatures of past pathogen exposure could be identified by cataloging public T cell receptors. The study profiled the T cell repertoires of more than 500 subjects by immunosequencing and related them to cytomegalovirus serostatus. Besides the first cohort of hundreds of subjects, a separate validation cohort made up of roughly 130 different subjects was used. The study combined high-throughput TCR immunosequencing, statistical association of individual TCRs with disease status, and machine learning to predict cytomegalovirus infection status. A later analysis re-analyzed previously published TCR beta repertoires from 500 to 700 donors and added high-resolution HLA genotyping to study TCR occurrence patterns. The later analysis used no new phenotypic data to find candidate immune exposures, relying instead on TCR beta sequences and their occurrence across donors. An earlier analysis of around 640 of the donors used high-throughput TCR beta sequencing to judge whether each TCR beta V gene segment behaved as functional or pseudogenic. Donor age, sex, ethnicity and CMV serostatus were compiled together with the repertoire data. A later genetic analysis used genome-wide SNP genotypes for about 60% of the roughly 700 donors, treating that subset as a discovery cohort. Every repertoire in the discovery cohort had been generated on one and the same sequencing platform. HLA typing covered class I and class II loci at four-digit resolution. The number of typed donors differed by locus: about 620-640 for A, B, C, DRB1 and DQB1; about 520 for DQA1; 600 to 610 for DPA1; and some 470 for DPB1. Because of strong linkage in the cohort, 4 to 6 DR-DQ haplotypes were treated as single units for association and clustering. On average, roughly 240,000 unique TCR beta nucleotide sequences were sequenced per donor among about 400 genotyped donors of the cohort, with roughly 18% of those sequences being non-productive. The investigation overall reported the following: In vitro tests confirmed that a few of the cytomegalovirus-associated TCR beta chains recognize cytomegalovirus antigens. A further reported finding was that TCR beta sequences accurately predicted the HLA-A and HLA-B alleles for most subjects in the first cohort. An association between a missense DCLRE1C variant and V-gene and J-gene trimming of TCR beta chains was found in a later genetic analysis and replicated in an independent cohort. In a later analysis, HLA-associated TCR beta chains were found to be more clonally expanded and to have lower generation probabilities than equally common non-associated chains. Specific HLA alleles were associated with roughly 16,000 TCR beta sequences at a false discovery rate of 0.05 in a later analysis. A later analysis found that most CMV-associated TCR beta chains appeared HLA-restricted, with HLA associations seemingly driven largely by CMV exposure. In an earlier analysis of some 540 of the donors, most TCR beta V segments appeared in productive rearrangements about 87% or about 30% of the time, broadly matching IMGT annotations. Most TCR sequences were seen in very few donors, while some public TCRs were found in many individuals. CMV serostatus was the only immune exposure information available for the cohort. It was suggested by the authors that the approach could potentially be generalized to other disease states and immunological phenotypes. This cohort had only TCR beta chains sequenced, and the lack of alpha or paired-chain data limited which features could be detected. Strong co-occurrence of HLA alleles, especially DR and DQ, made assigning TCR associations to individual alleles difficult. In a later analysis, the rate of TCR association differed among HLA loci, with DRB1 alleles having the most associated TCRs and HLA-C alleles having the fewest. In both the original and validation cohorts, the classifier was reported to diagnose cytomegalovirus status with high specificity and sensitivity. Sequencing depth was assumed to be roughly uniform across donors in the presence/absence analyses, though that assumption may not hold. The earlier analysis of about 600 of the donors excluded approximately 17 rarely observed V segments, including chromosome 9 orphons, because counts were too low. A group of highly shared sequence variants was considered likely to be a technical artifact of the sequencing pipeline. Correlated functional status among segregating V segments might be attributable to linkage disequilibrium, but an unknown experimental factor could not be ruled out. According to a later genetic analysis, donors in an Asian-associated ancestry cluster had fewer N-insertions in productive TCRs than the roughly 660-donor mean. In the study, 150 to 200 TCR beta chains were listed as associated with cytomegalovirus. Because some donors lacked HLA typing at each locus, the association tests relied only on the typed subset. According to a later analysis, parvovirus B19, influenza, CMV and Epstein-Barr virus appeared linked to several top co-occurrence clusters.

Preparation of the library involved the immunoSEQ multiplex PCR assay. The multiplex PCR relied on a mix of 60 forward primers for TCR Vbeta segments and 13 reverse primers for TCR Jbeta segments. A multiplex PCR assay on genomic DNA amplified the CDR3 region of rearranged TCR beta genes. The amplified TCR beta libraries were sequenced on the Illumina HiSeq System as 87-base-pair reads. Regarding the original processing steps: A later analysis tallied 70 million to 100 million unique TCR beta chains across the 610 or so repertoires, and about 12 million of those chains were shared by two or more donors. To remove PCR and sequencing errors, raw reads were error-corrected and collapsed into unique sequences using a nearest-neighbor algorithm that merged closely related sequences. V, D and J gene segments were assigned by aligning CDR3 sequences to IMGT reference sequences. For a sequence to be retained, a match of at least six nucleotides to both a V gene segment and a J gene segment was required. Rearrangements were classified as productive when the CDR3 lacked stop codons and remained in frame with V and J, and all other rearrangements were classified as non-productive. CDR3 was defined according to IMGT convention as the region running from the second conserved V-encoded cysteine to the conserved J-encoded phenylalanine. Sequences without an unambiguous match to a single V gene segment were excluded from the earlier analysis of 500 to 700 of the donors. An earlier analysis of 587 of the donors classified V segments as functional when productive rearrangements were above 56.7% and as segregating when the standard deviation between donors was above 5%. To diagnose cytomegalovirus status from the catalog of TCR beta chain sequences, a statistical classification framework was built. A later analysis assigned V and J genes by comparing TCR nucleotide sequences with IMGT/GENE-DB human TR gene sequences. A later analysis assigned CDR3 sequences and most-parsimonious VDJ recombination scenarios with the TCRdist pipeline. A later analysis defined each TCR beta chain by its CDR3 amino acid sequence plus V-gene family, and excluded reads lacking a unique V-gene family. In a later analysis, fewer than 650 highly shared, low-generation-probability nucleotide sequences were removed to address suspected cross-contamination and a sequencing artifact. In a later analysis, a clonal expansion index was calculated for each public chain from normalized within-repertoire ranks of inferred template counts. A later analysis computed generation probabilities with a VDJ recombination model fitted to out-of-frame rearrangements, and checked the results against IGoR. A later analysis scored TCR-TCR, TCR-HLA and TCR-CMV co-occurrence with hypergeometric tests, applying a repertoire-size bias correction to TCR pairs. A later analysis estimated false discovery rates by permuting HLA or CMV assignments 20 times. In a later analysis, co-occurring TCRs were grouped using DBSCAN, with TCRdist sequence similarity added in when clustering inside HLA-allele-positive subsets. Repertoires with fewer than 30,000 or more than 120,000 public chains were left out of co-occurrence clustering, as were a few repertoires with anomalous nucleotide sharing. What TCRdb holds here is the immuneACCESS table cut down to in-frame rearrangements. Part of the clones is not present; checked against another copy, under half of the missing clones reflect an unresolved V gene, and the others are unexplained. That table is the source of V, J and clone size, and D and trimming were worked out from the DNA. The sample has 100,000 to 150,000 clones on record, around three quarters of them singletons. The top ten clones comprise roughly 3.5% of the sample.

The clonotype originates from a woman in her forties or fifties in good health and CMV-seronegative. Material: PBMCs.

The CDR3 has the sequence CSAPGVSSYNEQFF. The DNA sequence reads TGCAGTGCTCCAGGGGTCTCCTCCTACAATGAGCAGTTCTTC. Recombination linked TRBV29-1 to TRBJ2-1, with TRBD1 as a weak D call on 6 bases. CDR1 and CDR2 (SQVTM, ANQGSEA) derive from the germline V gene. From cysteine to phenylalanine, the CDR3 is 14 amino acids long. The retained sequence is limited to the CDR3, 42 bases, with the frame set at the first base.